This TCR beta chain originates from a study of cytomegalovirus exposure and HLA in healthy donors. The PCR used 60 Vbeta and 13 Jbeta primers. In the source study's methods: The authors later counted around 80 million unique TCR beta chains, around 9.9 million of them shared. Here immunoSEQ multiplex PCR was the method, and the copy in TCRdb shows in-frame clones only, minus some. V, J and clone size were drawn from that table, and D and trimming were deduced from the DNA. The sample lists 100,000 to 150,000 clones, approximately 78% occurring once. The junction had 3 bases not matched to a gene; V was cut back by 5 bases and J by 2 bases. The CDR3 extends over 14 amino acids. The germline CDR1 and CDR2 sequences are ENHRY and SYGVKD.

The clonotype comes from a man in his forties or fifties in good health and CMV-seronegative. The sequenced sample consisted of PBMCs. The rearrangement uses TRBV10-3 and TRBJ2-5, with TRBD1 identical over 9 bases. DNA of the CDR3: TGTGCCATCAGTTGGGGACAGGGACAAGAGACCCAGTACTTC. Its translation is CAISWGQGQETQYF.